The clone carrying this T cell receptor (beta chain) was observed a handful of times. Time point here: persistent/refractory GD, antithyroid drugs over 5 years with positive TRAb. After RNA was extracted from PBMCs, the TCR library was made from it. The sample comes from a study of regulatory T cells in long-lasting Graves disease. For TCR beta, libraries came from iRepertoire HTBI primers and Arm-PCR of CDR3 regions. TCRdb recomputed calls from the multiplex PCR reads with MiXCR, one row per CDR3 protein. The sample yields about 660,000 distinct CDR3 sequences, approximately 29% seen once. The CDR3 has 12 residues. Germline CDR1 reads MNHEY; CDR2 reads SVGEGT. The V gene lost 6 bases and the J gene lost 5 bases, with 10 bases spanning the gap.

The chain carries TRBV6-2 or TRBV6-3 and TRBJ1-2; D not certain. This sequence originates from a female donor with Graves disease. The sample here was peripheral blood mononuclear cells (PBMCs), taken when the disease was refractory, from a patient treated with antithyroid drugs. The DNA for the CDR3 is TGTGCCAGCAGCGCAAGGGAGTATGGCTACACCTTC. Its translation: CASSAREYGYTF.